These T cell receptor beta chains were read from a single sample in a study of OX40 agonist ivuxolimab in advanced cancers. Using immunoSEQ multiplex PCR, the repertoire was profiled, and TCRdb retains in-frame clones only, with some absent. The top ten clones hold 6.6% of a sample with 80,000 to 85,000 clones, roughly 80% of them seen once. The sample here was CD4+ or CD8+ T cells sorted from blood, taken in a trial of the OX40 agonist ivuxolimab. The receptor set was obtained from an adult with an advanced solid tumor such as melanoma, head and neck, liver or kidney cancer. CDR3s include the opening cysteine and the closing phenylalanine or tryptophan. The order of the fields is V gene, D gene, clone size, J gene, CDR3 DNA, CDR3 protein. D genes are given only for firm matches. Size is stated for part of the rows, as once, few or many counts, or as a class when the clone is expanded.

TRBV12-5	NA	NA	TRBJ1-4	TGTGCTAGTGGTGTGAGGACAGAGATTGCAACTAATGAAAAACTGTTTTTT	CASGVRTEIATNEKLFF
TRBV5-1	TRBD1	NA	TRBJ2-2	TGCGCCACTCAGGGGGCAAAGGCGAACACCGGGGAGCTGTTTTTT	CATQGAKANTGELFF
TRBV28	NA	NA	TRBJ1-2	TGTGCCAGCAGTTTCGGGACTGGAGCTAACTATGGCTACACCTTC	CASSFGTGANYGYTF
TRBV5-6	NA	many	TRBJ2-7	TGTGCCAGCAGCTTGGCCGGTTTCAGTGGTATGCAGTACTTC	CASSLAGFSGMQYF
TRBV9	NA	NA	TRBJ2-2	TGTGCCAGCAGCGTAGACGGGAGTAGAACCGGGGAGCTGTTTTTT	CASSVDGSRTGELFF
TRBV19	NA	NA	TRBJ2-1	TGTGCCAGTAGCCATCCGACAGAATTCCTTTACAATGAGCAGTTCTTC	CASSHPTEFLYNEQFF
TRBV28	NA	NA	TRBJ1-1	TGTGCCAGCAGTTTAGGACTAGGGGGAGAGAACACTGAAGCTTTCTTT	CASSLGLGGENTEAFF
TRBV19	NA	NA	TRBJ2-1	TGTGCCAGTAGTATAGGAGGCAACTACAATGAGCAGTTCTTC	CASSIGGNYNEQFF
TRBV5-1	NA	NA	TRBJ2-1	TGCGCCAGCAGCTTGATTCTAGGAAGGGATGAGCAGTTCTTC	CASSLILGRDEQFF
TRBV19	TRBD1	few	TRBJ2-3	TGTGCCTCCCGGGTTAAGGGGGGCAGGGGGCCGGTTACGCAGTATTTT	CASRVKGGRGPVTQYF
TRBV5-1	NA	NA	TRBJ1-2	TGCGCCAGCAGCTCCCAGGTCACAGTGAAAGGGACCAACTATGGCTACACCTTC	CASSSQVTVKGTNYGYTF
TRBV28	TRBD1	NA	TRBJ2-2	TGTGCCAGCAGTTTATTCACCGGGACAGGGGAGTCAGGGGAGCTGTTTTTT	CASSLFTGTGESGELFF
TRBV6-5	NA	NA	TRBJ1-5	TGTGCCAGCAGACAGGACTATCAGCCCCAGCATTTT	CASRQDYQPQHF
TRBV15	NA	NA	TRBJ2-5	TGTGCCACCAGCAGGATGGACAGCCAAGAGACCCAGTACTTC	CATSRMDSQETQYF
TRBV6-5	NA	NA	TRBJ2-7	TGTGCCAGCAGCGTCGACCATGGCAGCCCCTACGAGCAGTACTTC	CASSVDHGSPYEQYF
TRBV25-1	TRBD2	NA	TRBJ2-3	TGTGCCAGTTCCACTAGCGGGAGGGTGAGTGATACGCAGTATTTT	CASSTSGRVSDTQYF
TRBV13	TRBD1	NA	TRBJ1-1	TGTGCCAGCAGCTCCCCGGACAGGGGGAAAAACACTGAAGCTTTCTTT	CASSSPDRGKNTEAFF
TRBV9	TRBD1	NA	TRBJ1-3	TGTGCCAGCAGCGTACAGGGGGGAGGAAACACCATATATTTT	CASSVQGGGNTIYF
TRBV28	NA	NA	TRBJ1-1	TGTGCCAGCAGTCTCCTAGGGACCCTGGGGGGCACTGAAGCTTTCTTT	CASSLLGTLGGTEAFF
TRBV29-1	TRBD1	NA	TRBJ1-1	TGCAGAGCCACAGGGGGCGATTCATTAGCTTTCTTT	CRATGGDSLAFF
TRBV4-2	TRBD1	NA	TRBJ2-7	TGTGCCAGCAGCCAAGTAACGGACAGGGGCTTCCACGAGCAGTACTTC	CASSQVTDRGFHEQYF
TRBV6-5	NA	NA	TRBJ2-7	TGTGCCAGCAGCAGCCGGGCCGTCGGCGAGCAGTACTTC	CASSSRAVGEQYF
TRBV5-6	NA	NA	TRBJ2-3	TGTGCCAGCAGCTTGGCCAGGGACGACACAGATACGCAGTATTTT	CASSLARDDTDTQYF
TRBV4-3	NA	few	TRBJ2-7	TGCGCCAGCAGCCAAGACGGGCCGCCGCGGGGCTACGAGCAGTACTTC	CASSQDGPPRGYEQYF
TRBV5-5	NA	NA	TRBJ2-2	TGTGCCAGCAGCTTGTTGTGGGTCCCCGGGGAGCTGTTTTTT	CASSLLWVPGELFF
TRBV7-2	NA	NA	TRBJ1-5	TGTGCCAGCAGCTTAGAGGGAGTGCAGCCCCAGCATTTT	CASSLEGVQPQHF
TRBV6-1	TRBD1	NA	TRBJ1-1	TGTGCCAGCAGTGAAGCGTGGGACCTAGACAGGGGAAAAGCTTTCTTT	CASSEAWDLDRGKAFF
TRBV5-6	NA	NA	TRBJ2-7	TGTGCCAGCACTCACGGGGGGCTAGCGGAAAACTACGAGCAGTACTTC	CASTHGGLAENYEQYF
TRBV5-4	NA	NA	TRBJ2-5	TGTGCCAGCAGCTCGGACCGCGAGCCACAAGAGACCCAGTACTTC	CASSSDREPQETQYF
TRBV7-8	TRBD1	NA	TRBJ1-1	TGTGCCAGCAGCTTAGGATACAGGGGCGCGTTGAACACTGAAGCTTTCTTT	CASSLGYRGALNTEAFF
TRBV5-5	NA	once	TRBJ2-1	TGTGCCAGCAGCTTGGTAGGGGACAATTACAATGAGCAGTTCTTC	CASSLVGDNYNEQFF
TRBV27	NA	NA	TRBJ2-2	TGTGCCAGCAGTTTATCTTATGGGGGGGCGGCCACCGGGGAGCTGTTTTTT	CASSLSYGGAATGELFF
TRBV15	NA	few	TRBJ1-1	TGTGCCACCAGCAGAGGACCGCTGAACACTGAAGCTTTCTTT	CATSRGPLNTEAFF
TRBV28	NA	NA	TRBJ2-2	TGTGCCAGCAAAAGCACAGCAGTGTACGGGGGGGAGCTGTTTTTT	CASKSTAVYGGELFF
TRBV6-1	TRBD1	NA	TRBJ1-3	TGTGCCAGCAGTGAAACGTTGGGGGACAGGGCCGGAAACACCATATATTTT	CASSETLGDRAGNTIYF
TRBV2	TRBD1	NA	TRBJ2-2	TGTGCCAGCAGGCGGACAGGGCTGGCCGGGGAGCTGTTTTTT	CASRRTGLAGELFF
TRBV19	NA	NA	TRBJ2-1	TGTGCCAGTAGTCCGGCCCGACGGATTCTCTCCTACAATGAGCAGTTCTTC	CASSPARRILSYNEQFF
TRBV4-1	TRBD1	NA	TRBJ1-2	TGCGCCAGCAGCCTGGACAGGGAAGATAACTATGGCTACACCTTC	CASSLDREDNYGYTF
TRBV7-7	NA	NA	TRBJ2-5	TGTGCCAGCAGCTTAGTAGCGAACCAAGAGACCCAGTACTTC	CASSLVANQETQYF
TRBV28	NA	once	TRBJ1-6	TGTGCCAGCAGTTTGGGGGGGCGGCATTCACCCCTCCACTTT	CASSLGGRHSPLHF
TRBV28	NA	NA	TRBJ2-2	TGTGCCACCACCGAAGTAGGGGAGGCTGAATGGGATGTGAACACCGGGGAGCTGTTTTTT	CATTEVGEAEWDVNTGELFF
TRBV7-2	NA	NA	TRBJ2-7	TGTGCCAGCAGCTACGGACAGTACAACGAGCAGTACTTC	CASSYGQYNEQYF
TRBV4-2	NA	once	TRBJ2-2	TGTGCCAGCAGCCCCCCGGGACTCCAGAACACCGGGGAGCTGTTTTTT	CASSPPGLQNTGELFF